This T cell receptor (beta chain) was found in a study of T cell responses to AZD1222 COVID-19 vaccine. With 9 bases removed from V and 6 bases from J, the gap between germline ends came to 15 bases. The CDR3 contains 14 residues. From germline, CDR1 is LNHDA and CDR2 SQIVND (reference sequence). Produced via immunoSEQ multiplex PCR; TCRdb's table is partial and in-frame only. This table holds 100,000 to 150,000 clones, over 80% found once. V usage is TRBV19 and J usage is TRBJ1-6; D is unclear. Material: peripheral blood, obtained on day 0 of AZD1222 vaccination. The clonotype was recovered from an adult in good health. The CDR3 DNA is TGTGCCAGCCGTTCGTCCAGCGGTAATTCACCCCTCCACTTT. Its protein product is CASRSSSGNSPLHF.